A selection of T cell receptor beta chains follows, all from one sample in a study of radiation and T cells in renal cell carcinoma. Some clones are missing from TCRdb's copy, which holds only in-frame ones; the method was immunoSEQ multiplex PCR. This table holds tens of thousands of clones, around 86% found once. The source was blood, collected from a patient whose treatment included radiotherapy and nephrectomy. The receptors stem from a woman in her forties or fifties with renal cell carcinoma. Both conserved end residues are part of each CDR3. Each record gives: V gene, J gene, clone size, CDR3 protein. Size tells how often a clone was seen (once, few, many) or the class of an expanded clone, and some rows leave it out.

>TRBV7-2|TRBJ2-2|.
CASSLDEVSNTGELFF
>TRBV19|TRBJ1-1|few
CASSADRADTEAFF
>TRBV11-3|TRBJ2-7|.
CASSFGLAGAEQYF
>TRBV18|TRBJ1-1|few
CASSPSYATEAFF
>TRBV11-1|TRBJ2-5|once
CASSLGDQETQYF
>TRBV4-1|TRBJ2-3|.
CASSQPGTSGRGLTDTQYF
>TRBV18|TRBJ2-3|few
CASSPDGSTDTQYF
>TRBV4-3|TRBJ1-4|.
CASSHQDPPRNNEKLFF
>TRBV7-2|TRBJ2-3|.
CASSFLYGGTKGGTDTQYF
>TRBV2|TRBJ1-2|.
CASSDFTGSYGYTF
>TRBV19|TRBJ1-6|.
CASNGLGQGLPLHF
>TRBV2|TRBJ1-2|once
CASRSGDYGYTF
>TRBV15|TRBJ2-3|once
CATSKGGPGTDTQYF
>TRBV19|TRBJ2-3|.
CATNRGGKDTQYF
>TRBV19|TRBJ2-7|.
CASSSAGGYEQYF
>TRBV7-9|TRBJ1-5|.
CASSSKGGNQPQHF
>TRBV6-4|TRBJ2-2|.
CASSDWGTNTGELFF
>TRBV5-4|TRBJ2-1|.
CASSLYGSREQFF
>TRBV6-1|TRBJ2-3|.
CASSGDVSTDTQYF
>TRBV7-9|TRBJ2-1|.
CASSFLSAASESSYNEQFF
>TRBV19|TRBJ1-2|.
CASSIGEANYGYTF
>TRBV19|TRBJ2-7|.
CASSINLAGASHEQYF
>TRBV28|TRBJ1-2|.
CASSLMGHYGYTF
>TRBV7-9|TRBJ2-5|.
CASSLFQEGTQYF
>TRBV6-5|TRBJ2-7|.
CASSYSYEGPNEQYF
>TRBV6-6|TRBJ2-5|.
CASNPGTRGETQYF
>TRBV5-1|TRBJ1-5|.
CASSRGRNQPQHF
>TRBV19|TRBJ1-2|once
CASSAYGYTF
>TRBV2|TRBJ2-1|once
CASSVVSGRNEQFF
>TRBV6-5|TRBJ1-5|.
CAVGNQPQHF
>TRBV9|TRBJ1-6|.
CASSASGEGSPLHF
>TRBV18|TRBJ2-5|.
CASSPPGDSRETQYF
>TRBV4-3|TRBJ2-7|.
CASSYQRTGEQYF
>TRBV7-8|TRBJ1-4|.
CASSSTDRANEKLFF
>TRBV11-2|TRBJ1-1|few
CASSLVTAGGTEAFF
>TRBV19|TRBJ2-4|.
CASSLNREGNIQYF
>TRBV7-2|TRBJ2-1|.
CASTRISDRHSYNEQFF
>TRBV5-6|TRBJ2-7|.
CASSLGADYEQYF
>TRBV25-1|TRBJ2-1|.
CASSPRQGPYNEQFF
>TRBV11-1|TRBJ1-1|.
CASSLALNTEAFF
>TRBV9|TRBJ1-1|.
CASSVVLGGEAAAFF
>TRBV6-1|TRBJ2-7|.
CASSTTSEQYF
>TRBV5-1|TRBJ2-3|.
CASSFGLAGGSTDTQYF
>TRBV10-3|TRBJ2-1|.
CAIKAETEMGNEQFF
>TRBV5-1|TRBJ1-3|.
CASSLDRALSGNTIYF
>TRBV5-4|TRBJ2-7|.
CASSLPGGAGYEQYF
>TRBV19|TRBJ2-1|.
CASNPGQTYNEQFF
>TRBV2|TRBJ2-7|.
CASKGSSQSYEQYF
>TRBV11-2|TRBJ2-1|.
CASSLVTSGGYQFF
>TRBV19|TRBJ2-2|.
CASSTFPPSYDTGELFF